This entry features one T cell receptor beta chain sequence. Its cognate antigen is unknown. The germline V gene has CDR1 MDHEN and CDR2 SYDVKM. The CDR3 length is 12 residues. Deletions cut 2 bases from V and 6 bases from J, with 7 bases between. This entry comes from a study of T cell responses to AZD1222 COVID-19 vaccine. Some clones are missing from TCRdb's copy, which holds only in-frame ones; the method was immunoSEQ multiplex PCR. In the table there are roughly 84,000 clones, roughly 87% of which are singletons. General study results and limits: Spike-specific TCR breadth and depth rose after two AZD1222 doses.

The source is an adult who received the AZD1222 COVID-19 vaccine. The material was peripheral blood, obtained 28 days after the second AZD1222 dose. The chain carries TRBV28 and TRBJ1-1, with no clear D. CDR3 bases: TGTGCCAGCAGTTTACGGTCCCCTGAAGCTTTCTTT. This gives the protein CASSLRSPEAFF.